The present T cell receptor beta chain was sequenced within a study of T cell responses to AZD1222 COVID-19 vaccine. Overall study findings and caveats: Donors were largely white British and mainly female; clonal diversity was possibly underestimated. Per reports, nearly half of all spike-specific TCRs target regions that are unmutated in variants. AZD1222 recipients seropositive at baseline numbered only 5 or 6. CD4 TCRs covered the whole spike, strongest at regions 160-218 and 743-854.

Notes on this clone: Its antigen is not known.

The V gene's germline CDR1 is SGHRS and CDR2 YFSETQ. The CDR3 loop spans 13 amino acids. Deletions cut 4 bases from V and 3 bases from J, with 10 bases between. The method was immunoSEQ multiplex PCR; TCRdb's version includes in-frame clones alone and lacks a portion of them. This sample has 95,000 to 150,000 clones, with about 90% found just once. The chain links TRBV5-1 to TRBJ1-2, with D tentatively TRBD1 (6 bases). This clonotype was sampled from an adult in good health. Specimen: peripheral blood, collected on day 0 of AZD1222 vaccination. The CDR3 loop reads CASSPQGDYGYTF. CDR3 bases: TGCGCCAGCAGCCCACAGGGAGACTATGGCTACACCTTC.